This TCR beta chain appears in the sequencing data of a study of beta chain features in type 1 diabetes. Isolated RNA was reverse transcribed in full, so expressed TCRB transcripts were sequenced. Using immunoSEQ multiplex PCR, the repertoire was profiled, and TCRdb retains in-frame clones only, with some absent. The table shows around 150,000 clones, with roughly 65% occurring only once. Overall study findings and caveats: Type 1 diabetes patients had fewer VDJ junction insertions and more deletions. Naive, central memory and Treg TCRB repertoires seemed to resemble each other more closely in patients than they did in healthy donors. In every one of the four CD4+ subsets, TCRB CDR3s were moderately but significantly shorter in Type 1 diabetes patients. There was no resolution here of whether HLA type influences TCRB rearrangement.

Using CD45RO/CCR7/CD25/CD127/CD95/CD27, CD4+ naive, central memory, regulatory and stem cell-like memory cells were sorted. With respect to this clone: No antigen is known for it.

Sequenced sample: naive CD4+ T cells from blood. The source is a man aged 30 to 39 with type 1 diabetes.

CDR3 sequence (DNA): TGTGCCAGCTCACCCCGGGACAACTCTGGAAACACCATATATTTT. This encodes CASSPRDNSGNTIYF. This chain links TRBV18 with TRBJ1-3, with a possible D match to TRBD1 (6 bases). V was pared by 3 bases and J by 0 bases, with 9 bases between. This CDR3 is built from 15 residues. Germline V gene data show CDR1 as KGHSH and CDR2 as LQKENI.